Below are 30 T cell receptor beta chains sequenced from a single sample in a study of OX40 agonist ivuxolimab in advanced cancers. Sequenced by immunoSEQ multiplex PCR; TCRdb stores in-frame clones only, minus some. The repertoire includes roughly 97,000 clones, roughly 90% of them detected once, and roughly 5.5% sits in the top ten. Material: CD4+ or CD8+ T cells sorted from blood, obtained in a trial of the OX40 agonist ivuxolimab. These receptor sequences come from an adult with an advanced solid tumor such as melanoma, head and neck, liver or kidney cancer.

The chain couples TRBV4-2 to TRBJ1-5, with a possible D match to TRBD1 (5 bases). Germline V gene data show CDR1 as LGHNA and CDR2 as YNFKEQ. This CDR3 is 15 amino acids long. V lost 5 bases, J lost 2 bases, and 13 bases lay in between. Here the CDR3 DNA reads TGTGCCAGCAGCTCGGAGGGGACTGGCAATCAGCCCCAGCATTTT. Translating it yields CASSSEGTGNQPQHF.

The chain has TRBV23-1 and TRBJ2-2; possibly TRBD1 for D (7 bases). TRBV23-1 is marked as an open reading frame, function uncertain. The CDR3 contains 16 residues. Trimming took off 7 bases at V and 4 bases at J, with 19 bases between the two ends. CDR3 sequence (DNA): TGCGCCAGCACCCAACGGGCGGGACAGCTCACCGGGGAGCTGTTTTTT. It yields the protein CASTQRAGQLTGELFF.

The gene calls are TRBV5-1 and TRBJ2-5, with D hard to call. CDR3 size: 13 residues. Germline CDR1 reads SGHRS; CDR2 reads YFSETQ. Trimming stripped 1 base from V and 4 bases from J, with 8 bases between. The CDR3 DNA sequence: TGCGCCAGCAGCTTGTCCCTCTCAGAGACCCAGTACTTC. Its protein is CASSLSLSETQYF.

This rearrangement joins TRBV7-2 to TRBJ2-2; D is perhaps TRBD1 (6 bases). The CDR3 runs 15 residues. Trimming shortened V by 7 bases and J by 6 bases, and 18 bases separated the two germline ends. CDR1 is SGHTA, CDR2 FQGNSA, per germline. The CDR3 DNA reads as TGTGCCAGCACCCTACTGGGGGCTCGGTCCGGGGAGCTGTTTTTT. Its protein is CASTLLGARSGELFF.

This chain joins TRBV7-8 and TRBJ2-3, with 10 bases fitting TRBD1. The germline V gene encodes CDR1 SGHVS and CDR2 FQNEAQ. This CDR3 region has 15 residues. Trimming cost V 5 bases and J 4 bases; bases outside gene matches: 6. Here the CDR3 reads CASSRGQGVADTQYF. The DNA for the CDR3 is TGTGCCAGCAGCCGCGGACAGGGGGTTGCAGATACGCAGTATTTT.

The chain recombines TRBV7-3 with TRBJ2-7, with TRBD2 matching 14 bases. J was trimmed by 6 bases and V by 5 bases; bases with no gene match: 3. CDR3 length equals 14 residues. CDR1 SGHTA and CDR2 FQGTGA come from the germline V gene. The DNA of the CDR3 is TGTGCCAGCAGCCGGGGGACTAGCGGGAGCGAGCAGTACTTC. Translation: CASSRGTSGSEQYF.

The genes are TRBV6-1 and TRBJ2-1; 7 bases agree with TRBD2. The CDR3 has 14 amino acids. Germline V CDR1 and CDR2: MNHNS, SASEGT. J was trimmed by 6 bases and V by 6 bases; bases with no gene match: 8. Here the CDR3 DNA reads TGTGCCAGCAGGGATATCGGACTAGTCAATGAGCAGTTCTTC. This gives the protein CASRDIGLVNEQFF.

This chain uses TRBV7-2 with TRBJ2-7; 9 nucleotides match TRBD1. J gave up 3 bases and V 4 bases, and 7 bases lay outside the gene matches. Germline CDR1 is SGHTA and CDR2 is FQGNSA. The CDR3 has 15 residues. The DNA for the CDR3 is TGTGCCAGCAGCTACAACAGGGGGCTAGACTACGAGCAGTACTTC. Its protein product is CASSYNRGLDYEQYF.

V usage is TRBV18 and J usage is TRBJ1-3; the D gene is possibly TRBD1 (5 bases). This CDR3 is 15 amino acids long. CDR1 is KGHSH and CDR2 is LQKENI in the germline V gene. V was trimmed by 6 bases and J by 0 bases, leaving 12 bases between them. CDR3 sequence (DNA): TGTGCCAGCTCGTCGGGGGGGAACTCTGGAAACACCATATATTTT. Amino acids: CASSSGGNSGNTIYF.

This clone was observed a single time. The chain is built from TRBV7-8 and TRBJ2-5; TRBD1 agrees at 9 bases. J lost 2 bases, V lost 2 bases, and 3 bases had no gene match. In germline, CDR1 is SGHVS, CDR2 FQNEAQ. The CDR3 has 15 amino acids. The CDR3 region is CASSLRDRVQETQYF. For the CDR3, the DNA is TGTGCCAGCAGCTTAAGGGACAGGGTTCAAGAGACCCAGTACTTC.

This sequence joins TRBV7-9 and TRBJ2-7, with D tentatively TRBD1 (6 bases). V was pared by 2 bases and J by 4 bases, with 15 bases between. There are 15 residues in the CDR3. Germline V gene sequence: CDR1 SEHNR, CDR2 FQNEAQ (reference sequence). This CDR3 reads CASSLFTRGIYEQYF. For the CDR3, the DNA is TGTGCCAGCAGCTTATTCACCAGGGGTATTTACGAGCAGTACTTC.

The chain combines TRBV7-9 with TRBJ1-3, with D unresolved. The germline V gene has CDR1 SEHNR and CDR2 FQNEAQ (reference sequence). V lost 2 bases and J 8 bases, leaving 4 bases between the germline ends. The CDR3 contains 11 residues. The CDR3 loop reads CASSLKDTIYF. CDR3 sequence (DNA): TGTGCCAGCAGCTTAAAAGACACCATATATTTT.

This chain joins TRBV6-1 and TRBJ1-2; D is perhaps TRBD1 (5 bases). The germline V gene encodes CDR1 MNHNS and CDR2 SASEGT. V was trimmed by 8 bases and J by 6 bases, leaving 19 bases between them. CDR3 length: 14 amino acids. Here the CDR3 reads CASQTDTAPHGYTF. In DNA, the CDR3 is TGTGCCAGCCAGACAGATACGGCTCCCCATGGCTACACCTTC.

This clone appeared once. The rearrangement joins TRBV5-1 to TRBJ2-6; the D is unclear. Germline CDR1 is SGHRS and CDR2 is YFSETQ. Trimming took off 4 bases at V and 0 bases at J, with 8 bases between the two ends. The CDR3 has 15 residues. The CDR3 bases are TGCGCCAGCAGCAGACAAGACTCTGGGGCCAACGTCCTGACTTTC. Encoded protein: CASSRQDSGANVLTF.

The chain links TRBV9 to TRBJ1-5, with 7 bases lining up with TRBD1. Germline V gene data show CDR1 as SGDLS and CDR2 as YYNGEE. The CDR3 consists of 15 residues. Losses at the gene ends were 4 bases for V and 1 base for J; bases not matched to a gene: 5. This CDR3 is CASSLGGGSNQPQHF. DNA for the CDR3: TGTGCCAGCAGCCTAGGAGGGGGCAGCAATCAGCCCCAGCATTTT.

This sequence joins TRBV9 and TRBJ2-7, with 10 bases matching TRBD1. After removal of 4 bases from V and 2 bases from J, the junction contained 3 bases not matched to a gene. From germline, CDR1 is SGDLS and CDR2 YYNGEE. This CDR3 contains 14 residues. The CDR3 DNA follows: TGTGCCAGCAGCTTAGGACAGGGGGCCTACGAGCAGTACTTC. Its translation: CASSLGQGAYEQYF.

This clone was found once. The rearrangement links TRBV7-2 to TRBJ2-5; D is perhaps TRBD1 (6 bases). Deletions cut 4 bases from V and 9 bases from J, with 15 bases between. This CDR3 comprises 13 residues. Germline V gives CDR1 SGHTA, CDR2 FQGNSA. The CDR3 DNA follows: TGTGCCAGCAGCTCCTGGGGACATTTTTCCCAGTACTTC. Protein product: CASSSWGHFSQYF.

The CDR3 is CASSVAGQPDTQYF. CDR3 sequence (DNA): TGTGCCAGCAGCGTAGCGGGACAGCCGGATACGCAGTATTTT. This chain connects TRBV9 to TRBJ2-3; 7 positions agree with TRBD1. The CDR3 length is 14 residues. Trimming removed 0 bases from V and 6 bases from J; junction bases left unmatched: 4. CDR1 is SGDLS, CDR2 YYNGEE, per germline.

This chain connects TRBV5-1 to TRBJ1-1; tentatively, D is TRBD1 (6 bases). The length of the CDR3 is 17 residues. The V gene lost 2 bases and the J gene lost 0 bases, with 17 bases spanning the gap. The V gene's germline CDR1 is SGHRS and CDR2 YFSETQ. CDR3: CASSFGGWGALNTEAFF. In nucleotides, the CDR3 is TGCGCCAGCAGCTTTGGGGGATGGGGGGCCTTGAACACTGAAGCTTTCTTT.

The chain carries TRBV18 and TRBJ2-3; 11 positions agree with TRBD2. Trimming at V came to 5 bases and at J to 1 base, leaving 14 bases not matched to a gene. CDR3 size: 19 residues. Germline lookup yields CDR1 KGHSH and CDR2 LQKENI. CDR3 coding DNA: TGTGCCAGCTCATCCATTACGACTAGCGGGGAGCGCGGCACAGATACGCAGTATTTT. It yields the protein CASSSITTSGERGTDTQYF.

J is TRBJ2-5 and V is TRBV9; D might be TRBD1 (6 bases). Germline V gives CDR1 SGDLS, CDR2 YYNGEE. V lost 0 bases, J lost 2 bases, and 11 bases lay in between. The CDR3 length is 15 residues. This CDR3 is CASSVGRDKQETQYF. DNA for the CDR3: TGTGCCAGCAGCGTAGGAAGGGACAAACAAGAGACCCAGTACTTC.

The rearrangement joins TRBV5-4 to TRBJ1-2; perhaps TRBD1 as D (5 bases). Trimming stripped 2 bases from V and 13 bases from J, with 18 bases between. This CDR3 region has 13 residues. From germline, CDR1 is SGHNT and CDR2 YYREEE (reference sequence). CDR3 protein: CASSFDDFRGITF. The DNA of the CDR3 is TGTGCCAGCAGCTTCGATGATTTTCGGGGGATCACCTTC.

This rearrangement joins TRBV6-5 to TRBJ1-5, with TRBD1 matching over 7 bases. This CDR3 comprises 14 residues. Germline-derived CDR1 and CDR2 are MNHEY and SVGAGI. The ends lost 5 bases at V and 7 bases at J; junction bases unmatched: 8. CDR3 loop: CASSRDRESQPQHF. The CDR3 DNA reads TGTGCCAGCAGTCGTGACAGGGAATCGCAGCCCCAGCATTTT.

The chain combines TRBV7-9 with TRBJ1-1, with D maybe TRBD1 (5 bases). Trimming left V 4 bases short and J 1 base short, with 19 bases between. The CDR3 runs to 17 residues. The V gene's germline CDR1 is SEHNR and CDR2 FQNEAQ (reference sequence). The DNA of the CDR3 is TGTGCCAGCAGCTCCTTGACCTTTGACAGACCGAACACTGAAGCTTTCTTT. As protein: CASSSLTFDRPNTEAFF. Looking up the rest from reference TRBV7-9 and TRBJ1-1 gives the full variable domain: DTGVSQNPRHKITKRGQNVTFRCDPISEHNRLYWYRQTLGQGPEFLTYFQNEAQLEKSRLLSDRFSAERPKGSFSTLEIQRTEQGDSAMYLCASSSLTFDRPNTEAFFGQGTRLTVV.

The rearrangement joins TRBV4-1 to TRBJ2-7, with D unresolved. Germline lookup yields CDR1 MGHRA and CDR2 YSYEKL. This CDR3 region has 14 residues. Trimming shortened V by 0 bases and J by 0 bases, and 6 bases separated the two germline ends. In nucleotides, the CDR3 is TGCGCCAGCAGCCAAGACCCGAGCTCCTACGAGCAGTACTTC. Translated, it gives CASSQDPSSYEQYF.

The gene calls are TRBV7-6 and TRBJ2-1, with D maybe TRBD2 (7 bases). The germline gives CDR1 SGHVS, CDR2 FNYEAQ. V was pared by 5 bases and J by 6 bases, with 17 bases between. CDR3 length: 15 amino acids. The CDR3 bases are TGTGCCAGCAGCGCGGGGGCGGTAGAAGTCAATGAGCAGTTCTTC. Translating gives CASSAGAVEVNEQFF.

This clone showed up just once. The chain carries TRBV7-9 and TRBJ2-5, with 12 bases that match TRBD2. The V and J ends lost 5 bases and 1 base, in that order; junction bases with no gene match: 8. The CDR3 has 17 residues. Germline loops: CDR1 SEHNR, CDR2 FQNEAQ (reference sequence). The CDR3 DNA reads TGTGCCAGCAGCCGAGGACTAGCGGGGAGAACCCAAGAGACCCAGTACTTC. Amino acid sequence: CASSRGLAGRTQETQYF.

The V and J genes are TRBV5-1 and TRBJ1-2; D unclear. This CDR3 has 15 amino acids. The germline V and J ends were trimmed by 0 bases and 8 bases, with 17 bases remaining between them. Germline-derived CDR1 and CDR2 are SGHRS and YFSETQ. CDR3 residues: CASSLAVGPEGGYTF. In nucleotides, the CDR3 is TGCGCCAGCAGCTTGGCCGTGGGCCCTGAGGGCGGCTACACCTTC.

The chain's CDR3 is CAWSLRGDGYTF. The CDR3 nucleotides are TGTGCCTGGAGCCTGCGCGGGGATGGCTACACCTTC. The chain has TRBV30 and TRBJ1-2; no reliable D call. V was clipped by 3 bases and J by 6 bases, with 11 bases between them. From germline, CDR1 is GTSNPN and CDR2 SVGIG (reference sequence). CDR3 length equals 12 residues.

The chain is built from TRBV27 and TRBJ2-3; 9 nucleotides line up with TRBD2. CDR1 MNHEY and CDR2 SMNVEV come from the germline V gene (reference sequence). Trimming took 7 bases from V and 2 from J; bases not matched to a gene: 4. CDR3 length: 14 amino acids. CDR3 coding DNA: TGTGCCAGCAAAGTAGCGGGAGCCACAGATACGCAGTATTTT. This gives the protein CASKVAGATDTQYF.